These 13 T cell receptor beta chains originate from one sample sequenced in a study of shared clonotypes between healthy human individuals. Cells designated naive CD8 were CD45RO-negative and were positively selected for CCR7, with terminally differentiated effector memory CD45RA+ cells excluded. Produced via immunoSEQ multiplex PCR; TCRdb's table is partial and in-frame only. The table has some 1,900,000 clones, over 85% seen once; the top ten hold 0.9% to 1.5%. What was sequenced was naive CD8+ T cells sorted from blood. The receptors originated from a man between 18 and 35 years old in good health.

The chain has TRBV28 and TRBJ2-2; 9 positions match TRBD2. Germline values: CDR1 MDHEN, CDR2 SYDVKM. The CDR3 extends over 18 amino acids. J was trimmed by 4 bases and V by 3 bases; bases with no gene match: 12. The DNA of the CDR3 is TGTGCCAGCAGTTTGGGCCTTCTCCTAGCGGGGCGCACCGGGGAGCTGTTTTTT. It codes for CASSLGLLLAGRTGELFF.

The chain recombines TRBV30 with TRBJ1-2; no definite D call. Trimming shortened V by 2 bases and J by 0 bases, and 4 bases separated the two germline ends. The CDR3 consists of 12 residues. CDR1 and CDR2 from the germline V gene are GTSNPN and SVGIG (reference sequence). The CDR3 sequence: CAWSLSNYGYTF. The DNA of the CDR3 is TGTGCCTGGAGTTTGTCTAACTATGGCTACACCTTC.

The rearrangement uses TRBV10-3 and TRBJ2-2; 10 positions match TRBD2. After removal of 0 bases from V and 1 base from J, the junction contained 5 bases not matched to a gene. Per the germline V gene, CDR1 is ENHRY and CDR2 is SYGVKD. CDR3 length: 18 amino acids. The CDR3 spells CAISESGGLAMNTGELFF. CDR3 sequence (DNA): TGTGCCATCAGTGAGTCTGGGGGACTAGCGATGAACACCGGGGAGCTGTTTTTT.

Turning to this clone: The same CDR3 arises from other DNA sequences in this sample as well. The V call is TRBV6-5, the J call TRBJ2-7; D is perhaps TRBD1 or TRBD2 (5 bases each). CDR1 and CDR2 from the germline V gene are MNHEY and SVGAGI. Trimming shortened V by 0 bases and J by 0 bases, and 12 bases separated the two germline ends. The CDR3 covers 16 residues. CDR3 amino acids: CASSYSLGPHSYEQYF. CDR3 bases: TGTGCCAGCAGTTACTCTCTGGGACCCCACTCCTACGAGCAGTACTTC.

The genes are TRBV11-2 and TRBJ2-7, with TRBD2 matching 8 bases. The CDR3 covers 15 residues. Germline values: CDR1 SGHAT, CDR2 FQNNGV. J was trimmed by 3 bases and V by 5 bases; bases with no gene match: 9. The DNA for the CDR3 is TGTGCCAGCAGCCCGGGGGGGGGACGGAGCTACGAGCAGTACTTC. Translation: CASSPGGGRSYEQYF.

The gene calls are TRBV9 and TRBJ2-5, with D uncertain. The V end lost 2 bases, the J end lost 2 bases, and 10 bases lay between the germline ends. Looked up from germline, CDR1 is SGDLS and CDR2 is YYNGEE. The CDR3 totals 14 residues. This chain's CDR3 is CASSVEISQETQYF. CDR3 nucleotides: TGTGCCAGCAGCGTCGAGATTTCACAAGAGACCCAGTACTTC.

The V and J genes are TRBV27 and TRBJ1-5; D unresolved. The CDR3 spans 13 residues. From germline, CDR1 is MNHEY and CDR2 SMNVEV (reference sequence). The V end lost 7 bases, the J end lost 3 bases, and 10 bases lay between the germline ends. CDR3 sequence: CASTSGPNQPQHF. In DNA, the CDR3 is TGTGCCAGCACCTCTGGCCCCAATCAGCCCCAGCATTTT.

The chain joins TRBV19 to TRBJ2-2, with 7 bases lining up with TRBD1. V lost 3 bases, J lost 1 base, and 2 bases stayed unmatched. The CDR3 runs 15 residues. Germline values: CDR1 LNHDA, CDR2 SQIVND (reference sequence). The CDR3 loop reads CASSIDRENTGELFF. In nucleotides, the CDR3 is TGTGCCAGTAGTATCGACAGGGAGAACACCGGGGAGCTGTTTTTT.

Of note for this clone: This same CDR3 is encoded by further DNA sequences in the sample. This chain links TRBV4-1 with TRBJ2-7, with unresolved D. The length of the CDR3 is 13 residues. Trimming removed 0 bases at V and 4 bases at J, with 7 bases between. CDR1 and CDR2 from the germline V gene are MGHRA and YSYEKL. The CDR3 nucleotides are TGCGCCAGCAGCCAAGAAGTAGCTTACGAGCAGTACTTC. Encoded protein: CASSQEVAYEQYF.

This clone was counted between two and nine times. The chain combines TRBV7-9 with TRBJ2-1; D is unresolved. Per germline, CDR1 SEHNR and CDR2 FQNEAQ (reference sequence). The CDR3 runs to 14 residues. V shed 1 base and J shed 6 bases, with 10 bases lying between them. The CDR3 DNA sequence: TGTGCCAGCAGCTTAGTGATACTTCCCAATGAGCAGTTCTTC. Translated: CASSLVILPNEQFF.

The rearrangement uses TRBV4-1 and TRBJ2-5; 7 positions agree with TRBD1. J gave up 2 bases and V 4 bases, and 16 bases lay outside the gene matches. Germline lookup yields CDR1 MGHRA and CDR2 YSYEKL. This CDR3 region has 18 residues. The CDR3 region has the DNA TGCGCCAGCAGCCCCGGACAGGAACTCGGTTGGGGACAAGAGACCCAGTACTTC. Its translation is CASSPGQELGWGQETQYF.

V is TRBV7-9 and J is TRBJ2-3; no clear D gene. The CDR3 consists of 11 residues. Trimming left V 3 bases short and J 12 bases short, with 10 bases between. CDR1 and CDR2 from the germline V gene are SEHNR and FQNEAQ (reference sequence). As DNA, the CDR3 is TGTGCCAGCAGCTTGAACTCCCCTCAGTATTTT. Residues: CASSLNSPQYF.

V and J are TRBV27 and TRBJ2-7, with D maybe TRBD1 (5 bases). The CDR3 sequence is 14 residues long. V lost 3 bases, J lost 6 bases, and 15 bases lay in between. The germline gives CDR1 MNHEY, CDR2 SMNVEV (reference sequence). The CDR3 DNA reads TGTGCCAGCAGTTTCAGCAGGGTGGTGGGCGAGCAGTACTTC. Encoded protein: CASSFSRVVGEQYF.